This TCR beta chain was found in a study of CD8 T cells in ankylosing spondylitis. Notes on the study in general: CD8+ disease-linked clones were present at relatively low frequencies in blood. Prior literature has documented some motif variants in synovial fluid and blood from reactive arthritis. The clones that were linked to disease were reported to be significantly enriched in matched synovial fluid samples from ankylosing spondylitis patients.

Germline lookup yields CDR1 SGHRS and CDR2 YFSETQ. Germline trimming cut 0 bases from V and 8 bases from J; bases unmatched to any gene: 8. The length of the CDR3 is 15 residues. Quantitative molecular-barcoded 5'-RACE generated the TCR beta libraries. TCRdb re-derived calls from the 5' RACE reads in MiXCR, one entry per CDR3 protein. The sample gives more than 250,000 distinct CDR3 sequences, more than 9% of which show up once; 9.1% is in the top ten. This clonotype was picked up a small number of times. As yet, its antigen is unknown. The sequencing sample was made of blood, either unsorted or a sorted T cell fraction (not recorded which). The TCR sequence derives from a female donor with ankylosing spondylitis or in good health (not recorded which). The chain combines TRBV5-1 with TRBJ2-1; 7 bases agree with TRBD1. The CDR3 loop reads CASSLEGAKLDEQFF. CDR3 nucleotide sequence: TGCGCCAGCAGCTTGGAGGGGGCGAAGCTGGATGAGCAGTTCTTC.